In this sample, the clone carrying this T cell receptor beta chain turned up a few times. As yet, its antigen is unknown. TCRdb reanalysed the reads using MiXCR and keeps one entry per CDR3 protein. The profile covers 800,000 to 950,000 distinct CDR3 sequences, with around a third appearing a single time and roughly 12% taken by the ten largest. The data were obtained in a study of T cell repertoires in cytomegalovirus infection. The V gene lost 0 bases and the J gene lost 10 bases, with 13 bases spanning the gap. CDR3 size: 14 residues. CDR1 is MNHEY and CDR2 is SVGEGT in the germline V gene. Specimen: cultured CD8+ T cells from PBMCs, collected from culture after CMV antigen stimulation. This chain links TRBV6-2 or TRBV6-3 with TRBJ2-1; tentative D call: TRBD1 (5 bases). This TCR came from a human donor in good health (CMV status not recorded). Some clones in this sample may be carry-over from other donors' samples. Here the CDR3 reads CASSYSDQGREQFF. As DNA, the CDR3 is TGTGCCAGCAGTTACTCCGATCAGGGTAGGGAGCAGTTCTTC.